The next 18 T cell receptor beta chains were all read from a single sample in a study of PD-1 blockade in classical Hodgkin lymphoma. Every single patient, without exception, relapsed after autologous stem cell transplantation, and brentuximab vedotin exposure varied. Profiling relied on immunoSEQ multiplex PCR, and the TCRdb table lists in-frame clones only, not all of them. Here the sample spans about 28,000 clones, roughly 80% being singletons. Sequences were derived from peripheral blood mononuclear cells (PBMCs), sampled before the second cycle of nivolumab. The receptors derive from a human donor with classical Hodgkin lymphoma.

The chain couples TRBV6-6 to TRBJ2-1; 9 positions match TRBD2. From germline, CDR1 is MNHNY and CDR2 SVGAGI (reference sequence). The junction had 4 bases not matched to a gene; V was cut back by 6 bases and J by 1 base. The CDR3 length is 15 residues. As DNA, the CDR3 is TGTGCCAGCAGCAGACTAGCGGAATCCTACAATGAGCAGTTCTTC. Translated: CASSRLAESYNEQFF.

J is TRBJ2-7 and V is TRBV5-5; D remains unclear. This CDR3 contains 14 residues. V gave up 2 bases and J gave up 3 bases, with 12 bases separating them. Germline CDR1 reads SGHKS; CDR2 reads YYEKEE (reference sequence). The CDR3 loop is CASSLQLGYYEQYV. CDR3 coding DNA: TGTGCCAGCAGCTTACAGTTGGGGTACTACGAGCAGTACGTC.

The V call is TRBV12-5, the J call TRBJ1-1, with D unresolved. The length of the CDR3 is 17 residues. The germline CDR1 and CDR2 sequences are LGHNT and FRNRAP. The V end was cut by 0 bases, the J end by 1 base, with 15 bases between. For the CDR3, the DNA is TGTGCTAGTGGTTTGGTACTAACCGGACTTTGGAACACTGAAGCTTTCTTT. Protein product: CASGLVLTGLWNTEAFF.

The chain has TRBV6-5 and TRBJ2-3; TRBD2 agrees at 8 bases. This CDR3 contains 14 residues. J gave up 6 bases and V 5 bases, and 7 bases lay outside the gene matches. Germline lookup yields CDR1 MNHEY and CDR2 SVGAGI. The CDR3 reads CASSRGLVSDTQYF. DNA of the CDR3: TGTGCCAGCAGTAGGGGACTAGTAAGCGATACGCAGTATTTT.

This chain connects TRBV2 to TRBJ2-5; 10 bases align to TRBD2. Germline V gene lookup returns CDR1 SNHLY and CDR2 FYNNEI. V was pared by 7 bases and J by 5 bases, with 10 bases of the junction left unmatched. CDR3 size: 15 residues. The CDR3 reads CASIYERGGRETQYF. The CDR3 nucleotides are TGTGCCAGCATTTACGAGCGGGGGGGCAGGGAGACCCAGTACTTC.

V usage is TRBV4-1 and J usage is TRBJ1-2; possible D gene TRBD1, 5 bases. This CDR3 has 14 amino acids. V gave up 0 bases and J gave up 8 bases, with 13 bases separating them. CDR1 and CDR2 (germline): MGHRA, YSYEKL. The CDR3 region has the DNA TGCGCCAGCAGCCAAGACGGACACCGGGAGGGCTACACCTTC. Translating it yields CASSQDGHREGYTF.

The chain links TRBV30 to TRBJ1-1; weak D call: TRBD1 (5 bases). CDR3 length: 14 residues. Germline CDR1 is GTSNPN and CDR2 is SVGIG (reference sequence). V was trimmed by 2 bases and J by 3 bases, leaving 13 bases between them. CDR3 DNA: TGTGCCTGGAGTAAGAGAGCGGGGGACACTGAAGCTTTCTTT. It specifies CAWSKRAGDTEAFF.

The chain carries TRBV27 and TRBJ1-1; D ambiguous. Per germline, CDR1 MNHEY and CDR2 SMNVEV (reference sequence). The V end lost 4 bases, the J end lost 5 bases, and 8 bases lay between the germline ends. The CDR3 contains 12 residues. CDR3 nucleotide sequence: TGTGCCAGCAGTTCTCATGGGACTGAAGCTTTCTTT. Encoded protein: CASSSHGTEAFF.

V is TRBV21-1 and J is TRBJ2-1. TRBV21-1 is labeled a pseudogene. The CDR3 spans 13 residues. The CDR3 DNA sequence: TGTGCCAGCAGCAACGGCCAGCCGGCTGAGCAGTTCTTC. Protein sequence: CASSNGQPAEQFF.

This chain connects TRBV6-5 to TRBJ2-1, with a tentative D call TRBD1 (6 bases). CDR1 and CDR2 (germline): MNHEY, SVGAGI. The ends were cut back, 5 bases at V and 5 bases at J, with 10 bases in the middle. The CDR3 loop spans 13 amino acids. The CDR3 sequence: CASSVNRDNEQFF. In DNA form, the CDR3 reads TGTGCCAGCAGTGTTAACAGGGACAATGAGCAGTTCTTC.

The chain has TRBV27 and TRBJ2-2, with D hard to call. V was shortened by 2 bases and J by 6 bases, with 10 bases between the two germline ends. This CDR3 contains 14 residues. Germline assignment: CDR1 MNHEY and CDR2 SMNVEV (reference sequence). The CDR3 DNA reads TGTGCCAGCAGTTTACGAGCGATACCCGGGGAGCTGTTTTTT. Residues: CASSLRAIPGELFF.

The chain recombines TRBV7-2 with TRBJ2-7, with 9 positions matching TRBD2. The germline V gene has CDR1 SGHTA and CDR2 FQGNSA. V lost 6 bases, J lost 4 bases, and 7 bases stayed unmatched. CDR3 length: 14 amino acids. CDR3 loop: CASSSSGSVYEQYF. In DNA form, the CDR3 reads TGTGCCAGCAGTAGTAGCGGGAGTGTTTACGAGCAGTACTTC.

This chain links TRBV5-1 with TRBJ2-3; 14 nucleotides line up with TRBD2. The V and J ends lost 4 bases and 1 base, in that order; junction bases with no gene match: 2. The length of the CDR3 is 16 residues. CDR1 SGHRS and CDR2 YFSETQ come from the germline V gene. CDR3 region: CASSPGLAGGTDTQYF. Here the CDR3 DNA reads TGCGCCAGCAGCCCGGGACTAGCGGGGGGCACAGATACGCAGTATTTT.

For this clone: Distinct nucleotide sequences in the sample also encode this CDR3. The chain has TRBV5-1 and TRBJ1-3; 7 nucleotides match TRBD1. J lost 4 bases, V lost 4 bases, and 5 bases had no gene match. The CDR3 length is 14 residues. Looked up from germline, CDR1 is SGHRS and CDR2 is YFSETQ. CDR3 in DNA: TGCGCCAGCAGCCCACAGGGGACCGGAAACACCATATATTTT. Translation: CASSPQGTGNTIYF.

The chain employs TRBV19 and TRBJ2-2; no firm D call. Germline lookup yields CDR1 LNHDA and CDR2 SQIVND (reference sequence). Trimming pared 5 bases from V and 6 bases from J, leaving 10 bases between. CDR3 length: 13 amino acids. The CDR3 sequence: CASSYVVPGELFF. In DNA, the CDR3 is TGTGCCAGTAGTTATGTGGTCCCCGGGGAGCTGTTTTTT.

CDR3: CASSLDGGSPAISEQYF. The DNA for the CDR3 is TGTGCCAGCAGCTTAGACGGTGGTAGTCCTGCCATCAGCGAGCAGTACTTC. V and J are TRBV7-2 and TRBJ2-7; no definite D call. The CDR3 extends over 17 amino acids. V lost 1 base, J lost 6 bases, and 22 bases lay in between. From germline, CDR1 is SGHTA and CDR2 FQGNSA.

The rearrangement joins TRBV5-1 to TRBJ1-4; weak D call: TRBD1 (5 bases). The germline V gene encodes CDR1 SGHRS and CDR2 YFSETQ. Trimming shortened V by 5 bases and J by 4 bases, and 12 bases separated the two germline ends. The CDR3 loop spans 14 amino acids. DNA of the CDR3: TGCGCCAGCAGATTAACTAGGGGTAATGAAAAACTGTTTTTT. This sequence encodes CASRLTRGNEKLFF.

About this clone: No DNA is shown, since the ends of the CDR3 on it are uncertain; the CDR3 is the one TCRdb lists. V gene TRBV5-8 combines with J gene TRBJ2-1; the D call TRBD1 from the table was never checked on the DNA. The V gene's germline CDR1 is SGHTS and CDR2 YDEGEE. The CDR3 is made up of 12 amino acids, end residues included. This CDR3 is CASSFALGTGLF.